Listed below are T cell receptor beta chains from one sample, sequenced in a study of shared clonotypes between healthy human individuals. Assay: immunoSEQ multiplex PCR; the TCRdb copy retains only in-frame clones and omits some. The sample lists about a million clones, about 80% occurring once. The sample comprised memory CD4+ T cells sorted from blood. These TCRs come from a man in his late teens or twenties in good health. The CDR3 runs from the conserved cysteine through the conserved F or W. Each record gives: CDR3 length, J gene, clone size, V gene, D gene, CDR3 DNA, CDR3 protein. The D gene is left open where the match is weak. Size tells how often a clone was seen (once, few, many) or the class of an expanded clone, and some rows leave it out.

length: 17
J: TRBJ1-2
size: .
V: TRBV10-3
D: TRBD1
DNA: TGTGCCATCACCCTGCGGACAGGGATAGACCTAGGGTATGGCTACACCTTC
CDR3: CAITLRTGIDLGYGYTF

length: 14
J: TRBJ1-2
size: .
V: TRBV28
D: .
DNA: TGTGCCAGCGGCTCGTCGACACTTAACTATGGCTACACCTTC
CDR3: CASGSSTLNYGYTF

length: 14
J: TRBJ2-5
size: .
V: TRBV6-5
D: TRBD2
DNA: TGTGCCAGCAGCTCCCCGCGGGGGAGGGAGACCCAGTACTTC
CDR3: CASSSPRGRETQYF

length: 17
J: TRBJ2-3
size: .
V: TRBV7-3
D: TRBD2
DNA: TGTGCCAGCAGCTTAGCAGCGGGGGGCACGGCCACAGATACGCAGTATTTT
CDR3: CASSLAAGGTATDTQYF

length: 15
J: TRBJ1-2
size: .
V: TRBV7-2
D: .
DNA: TGTGCCAGCACCCAGGAGGAGGGTAACCTCTATGGCTACACCTTC
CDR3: CASTQEEGNLYGYTF

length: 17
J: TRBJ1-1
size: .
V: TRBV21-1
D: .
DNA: TGTGCCAGCAGCAAAGCCGGACAAGGGTTCGAGAACACTGAAGCTTTCTTT
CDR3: CASSKAGQGFENTEAFF

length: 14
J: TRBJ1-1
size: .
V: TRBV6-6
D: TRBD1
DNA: TGTGCCAGCAGTTATCGGGACAGGAACACTGAAGCTTTCTTT
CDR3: CASSYRDRNTEAFF

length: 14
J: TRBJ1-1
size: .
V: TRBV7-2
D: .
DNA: TGTGCCAGCAGCTTAACAAGGGTGGATACTGAAGCTTTCTTT
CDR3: CASSLTRVDTEAFF

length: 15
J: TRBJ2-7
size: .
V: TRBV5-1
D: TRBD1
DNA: TGCGCCAGCAGCTTGGAGGGACAGGGGGCCTACGAGCAGTACTTC
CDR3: CASSLEGQGAYEQYF

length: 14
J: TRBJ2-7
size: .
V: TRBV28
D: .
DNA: TGTGCCAGCAGCCCCGGACTCCACCCTTACGAGCAGTACTTC
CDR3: CASSPGLHPYEQYF

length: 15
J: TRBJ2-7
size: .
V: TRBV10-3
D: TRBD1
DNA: TGTGCCATCAGTGAAGGACAGGGCATCTCCTACGAGCAGTACTTC
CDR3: CAISEGQGISYEQYF

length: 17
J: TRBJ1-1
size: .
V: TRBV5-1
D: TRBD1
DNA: TGCGCCAGCACCTACCAGACAGGGGGCATTTGGGACACTGAAGCTTTCTTT
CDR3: CASTYQTGGIWDTEAFF

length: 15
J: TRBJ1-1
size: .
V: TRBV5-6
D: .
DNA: TGTGCCAGCAGCTTGCAAGGAGTCAAGTACACTGAAGCTTTCTTT
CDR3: CASSLQGVKYTEAFF

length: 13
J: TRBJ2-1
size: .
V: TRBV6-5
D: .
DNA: TGTGCCAGCAGGCCCGCCGGGGTTGTCGAGCAGTTCTTC
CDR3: CASRPAGVVEQFF

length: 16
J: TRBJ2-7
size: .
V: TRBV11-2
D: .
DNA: TGTGCCAGCAGCTTAGGAACCGGGACTGCCTCCTACGAGCAGTACTTC
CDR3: CASSLGTGTASYEQYF

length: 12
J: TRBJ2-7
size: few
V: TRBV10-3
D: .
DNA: TGTGCCATCAGTCCTCAATCTGCCGAGCAGTACTTC
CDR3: CAISPQSAEQYF

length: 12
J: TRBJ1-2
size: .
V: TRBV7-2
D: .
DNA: TGTGCCAGCAGCTTAGTGGGCTGGGGCTACACCTTC
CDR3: CASSLVGWGYTF

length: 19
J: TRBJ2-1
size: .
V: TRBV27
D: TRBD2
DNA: TGTGCCAGCAGAGCGGCGATAAGGCCGGGGGGGCGGGGGAACAATGAGCAGTTCTTC
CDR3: CASRAAIRPGGRGNNEQFF

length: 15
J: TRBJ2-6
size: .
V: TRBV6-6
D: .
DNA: TGTGCCAGCAGTCCCGGGACACCTGGGGCCAACGTCCTGACTTTC
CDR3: CASSPGTPGANVLTF

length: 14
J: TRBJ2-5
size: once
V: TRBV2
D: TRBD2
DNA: TGTGCCTCCGGGGGGGGGCGCGTTATAGAGACCCAGTACTTC
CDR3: CASGGGRVIETQYF

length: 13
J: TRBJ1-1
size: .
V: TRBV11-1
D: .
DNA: TGTGCCAGCAGCTTAGTGCTGAACACTGAAGCTTTCTTT
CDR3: CASSLVLNTEAFF

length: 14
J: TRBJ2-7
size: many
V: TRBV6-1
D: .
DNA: TGTGCCAGCACCTTACACAGGAGCTCCTACGAGCAGTACTTC
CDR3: CASTLHRSSYEQYF

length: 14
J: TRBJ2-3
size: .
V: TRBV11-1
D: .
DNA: TGTGCCAGCAGCGCCAACTTGGGGCCGGATACGCAGTATTTT
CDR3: CASSANLGPDTQYF

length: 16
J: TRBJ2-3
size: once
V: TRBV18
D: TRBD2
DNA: TGTGCCAGCTCACCGCCTAGCGGGATGTCGACAGATACGCAGTATTTT
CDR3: CASSPPSGMSTDTQYF

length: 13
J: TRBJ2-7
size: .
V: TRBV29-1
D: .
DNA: TGCAGCGTTGTTTCGGACGGTGGCTACGAGCAGTACTTC
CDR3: CSVVSDGGYEQYF

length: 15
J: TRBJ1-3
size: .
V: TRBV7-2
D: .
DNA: TGTGCCAGCAGCGCGATGTCAGGGCCTGGAAGCCCCATATATTTT
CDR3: CASSAMSGPGSPIYF

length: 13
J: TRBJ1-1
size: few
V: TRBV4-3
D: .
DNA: TGCGCCAGCAGCCGGTTGGGGAACACTGAAGCTTTCTTT
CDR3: CASSRLGNTEAFF

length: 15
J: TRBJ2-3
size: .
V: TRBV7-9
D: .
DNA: TGTGCCAGCAGATCCCGACTTACAGGGAAAGATACGCAGTATTTT
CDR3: CASRSRLTGKDTQYF

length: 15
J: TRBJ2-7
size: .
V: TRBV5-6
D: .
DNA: TGTGCCAGCAGCCCTGGGTTGGGGGGACGGAACGAGCAGTACTTC
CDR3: CASSPGLGGRNEQYF

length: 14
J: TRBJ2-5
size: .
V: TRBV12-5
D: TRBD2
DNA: TGTGCTAGTGGTTCCGGAGCGGGACAAGAGACCCAGTACTTC
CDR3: CASGSGAGQETQYF

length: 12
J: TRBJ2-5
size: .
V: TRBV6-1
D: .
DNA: TGTGCCAGCCAAGGCCAGACGGCGACCCAGTACTTC
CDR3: CASQGQTATQYF

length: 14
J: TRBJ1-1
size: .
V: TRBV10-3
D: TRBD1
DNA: TGTGCCATCAGGATGACAGGGGCGAACACTGAAGCTTTCTTT
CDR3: CAIRMTGANTEAFF

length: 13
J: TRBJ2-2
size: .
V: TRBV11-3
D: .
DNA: TGTGCCAGCAGCTTATGGGAGACCGGGGAGCTGTTTTTT
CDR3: CASSLWETGELFF

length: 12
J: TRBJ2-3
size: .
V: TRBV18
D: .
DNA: TGTGCCAGCTCACCACTATCAGATACGCAGTATTTT
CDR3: CASSPLSDTQYF

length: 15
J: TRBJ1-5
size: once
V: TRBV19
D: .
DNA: TGTGCCAGTAGTATCCAAGGGGTTAGCAATCAGCCCCAGCATTTT
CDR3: CASSIQGVSNQPQHF

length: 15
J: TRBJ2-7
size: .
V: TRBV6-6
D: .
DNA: TGTGCCAGCAGTTACCGTAGCGTTAGCTCCTACGAGCAGTACTTC
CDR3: CASSYRSVSSYEQYF

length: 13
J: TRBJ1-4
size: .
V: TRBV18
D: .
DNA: TGTGCCAGCTCACCAAACACTAATGAAAAACTGTTTTTT
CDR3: CASSPNTNEKLFF

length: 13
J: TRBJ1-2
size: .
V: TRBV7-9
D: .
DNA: TGTGCCAGCAGCTTAGCGGGGGGATATGGCTACACCTTC
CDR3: CASSLAGGYGYTF

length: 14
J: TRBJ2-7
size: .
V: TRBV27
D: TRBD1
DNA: TGTGCCAGGGTGAGGGACAGGCACTCCTACGAGCAGTACTTC
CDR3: CARVRDRHSYEQYF

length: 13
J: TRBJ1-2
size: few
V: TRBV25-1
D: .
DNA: TGTGCCAGCAGTGACAGAGATTACTATGGCTACACCTTC
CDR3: CASSDRDYYGYTF

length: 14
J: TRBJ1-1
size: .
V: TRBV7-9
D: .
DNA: TGTGCCAGCAGCTTAAAAGTTGGGGGGACTGAAGCTTTCTTT
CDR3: CASSLKVGGTEAFF

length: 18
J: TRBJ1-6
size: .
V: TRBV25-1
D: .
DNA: TGTGCCAGCAGTGAGGGGGCGAAGGGAAGGTCCTATAATTCACCCCTCCACTTT
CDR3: CASSEGAKGRSYNSPLHF

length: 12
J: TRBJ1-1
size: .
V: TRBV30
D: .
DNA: TGTGCCTGGAGCGATGGGAGAAGCTTCCCCTTCTTT
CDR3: CAWSDGRSFPFF

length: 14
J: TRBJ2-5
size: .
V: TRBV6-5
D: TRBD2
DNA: TGTGCCAGCAGCCGGCCGGGACTAGTCGAGACCCAGTACTTC
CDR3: CASSRPGLVETQYF

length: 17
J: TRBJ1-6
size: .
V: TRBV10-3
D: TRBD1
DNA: TGTGCCATCAGTGACTGGGACAGGGGCTCCTATAATTCACCCCTCCACTTT
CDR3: CAISDWDRGSYNSPLHF

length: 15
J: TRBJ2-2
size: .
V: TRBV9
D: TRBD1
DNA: TGTGCCAGCAGCGCGGGTTCAGGGGGTCCCGGGGAGCTGTTTTTT
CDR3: CASSAGSGGPGELFF

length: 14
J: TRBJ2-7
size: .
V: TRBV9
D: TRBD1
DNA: TGTGCCAGCAGCATGGGACAGGGGAGGAGCGAGCAGTACTTC
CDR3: CASSMGQGRSEQYF

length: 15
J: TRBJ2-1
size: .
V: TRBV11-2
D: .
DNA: TGTGCCAGCAGCTTAGATCCAGGGGCTAACAATGAGCAGTTCTTC
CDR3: CASSLDPGANNEQFF

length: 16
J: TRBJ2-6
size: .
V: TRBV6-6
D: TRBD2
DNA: TGTGCCACCACGGGAGCGGGAGTGTCTGGGGCCAACGTCCTGACTTTC
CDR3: CATTGAGVSGANVLTF

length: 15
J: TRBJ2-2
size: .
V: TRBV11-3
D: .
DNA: TGTGCCAGCAGCTTGGACCCTTCCGACACCGGGGAGCTGTTTTTT
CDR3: CASSLDPSDTGELFF